This TCR beta chain was captured by sequencing in a study of response to subunit inactivated influenza vaccine. In TCRdb, the RT-PCR reads were re-called with MiXCR into one record per CDR3 protein. Altogether hundreds of thousands of distinct CDR3 sequences are present, about 20% being singletons, with the ten largest covering 10%. The germline V and J ends were trimmed by 4 bases and 2 bases, with 12 bases remaining between them. The germline CDR1 and CDR2 sequences are PRHDT and FYEKMQ (reference sequence). This CDR3 region has 15 residues. This clonotype was counted between two and nine times. Antigen unknown. General study results and limits: Few new T cells, the authors suggested, are recruited by each seasonal influenza vaccination.

The source material was PBMCs from blood, sampled about 19 months after vaccination. V gene TRBV13 combines with J gene TRBJ1-3; D remains ambiguous. The sequence was obtained from a man aged 50 to 69 who received an inactivated influenza vaccine. The CDR3: CASSSTTNPGNTIYF. The CDR3 nucleotides read TGTGCCAGCAGCTCAACCACAAATCCTGGAAACACCATATATTTT.